The subject of this entry is one T cell receptor beta chain. The germline V gene has CDR1 SGHDT and CDR2 YYEEEE. The CDR3 runs 15 residues. Losses at the gene ends were 3 bases for V and 5 bases for J; bases not matched to a gene: 3. This entry comes from a study of blood T cell repertoires in COVID-19. Study information: PBMCs, B-cell-depleted T cells, or T cells provided the cDNA or gDNA that made up the material.

Individuals drawn from approximately 22 US areas were about 18 to 95 years old. Recovered status applied to Cohort 3 donors who had two consecutive negative PCRs. It also applied to those with clearance or with symptom resolution. Original handling: Amplifying reference gene primers gave estimates of nucleated cell counts. Measured with immunoSEQ multiplex PCR; TCRdb has only the in-frame clones, and not every one. That table furnishes V, J and clone size, whereas the DNA furnished D and trimming. The sample lists about 220,000 clones; under 90% were seen once. Sequenced: PBMCs or T cells enriched from blood (not recorded which). V usage is TRBV5-6 and J usage is TRBJ2-1; TRBD1 matches at 12 bases. This clonotype originated in a woman aged 60-70 years who had recovered from COVID-19. CDR3 protein: CASSWGQGADNEQFF. The DNA of the CDR3 is TGTGCCAGCAGCTGGGGACAGGGGGCGGACAATGAGCAGTTCTTC.